This is a list of T cell receptor beta chains from one sample in a study of PD-1 blockade in mismatch repair-deficient tumors. This table comes from immunoSEQ multiplex PCR, and its TCRdb copy is limited to in-frame clones, with some not included. The table records some 84,000 clones, 81% of them present only once. The sequencing used peripheral blood, collected 12 weeks after starting pembrolizumab. The source is an adult with mismatch repair-deficient cancer. Both conserved end residues are part of each CDR3. The D gene is left open where the match is weak. Clone size is given for some rows only: seen once, a few or many times, or a class if the clone is expanded.

>TRBJ1-1|-|TRBD1|TRBV11-2
CASSPTRWTGDTEAFF
TGTGCCAGCAGCCCGACCCGATGGACAGGAGACACTGAAGCTTTCTTT
>TRBJ1-1|-|-|TRBV30
CASLDRRNTEAFF
TGTGCCTCATTGGACAGAAGAAACACTGAAGCTTTCTTT
>TRBJ2-1|-|TRBD2|TRBV6-4
CASSTGTSPNNEQFF
TGTGCCAGCAGCACCGGGACTAGCCCGAACAATGAGCAGTTCTTC
>TRBJ2-1|once|TRBD2|TRBV4-2
CASSQDLSSGRASYNEQFF
TGTGCCAGCAGCCAAGATCTATCTAGCGGGAGGGCCTCCTACAATGAGCAGTTCTTC
>TRBJ2-1|-|-|TRBV7-2
CASSLVRGSYNEQFF
TGTGCCAGCAGCTTAGTCCGGGGGTCCTACAATGAGCAGTTCTTC
>TRBJ2-7|-|-|TRBV19
CASSPRALGTGEQYF
TGTGCCAGTAGTCCGCGTGCGTTGGGCACGGGCGAGCAGTACTTC
>TRBJ1-3|-|-|TRBV12-5
CASGVGGGNTIYF
TGTGCTAGTGGAGTGGGGGGGGGAAACACCATATATTTT
>TRBJ2-7|-|-|TRBV4-1
CASSRSPGSVEQYF
TGCGCCAGCAGCCGCTCCCCAGGGTCAGTCGAGCAGTACTTC
>TRBJ2-3|-|-|TRBV10-3
CAISFRGREDTQYF
TGTGCCATCAGTTTTCGAGGTCGGGAAGATACGCAGTATTTT
>TRBJ2-5|-|-|TRBV5-4
CASSSPRVQAETQYF
TGTGCCAGCAGCAGCCCTCGTGTGCAAGCGGAGACCCAGTACTTC